Below, 20 T cell receptor beta chains from the same sample are listed, as sequenced in a study of cytomegalovirus exposure and HLA in healthy donors. TCRdb's table, derived via immunoSEQ multiplex PCR, lists solely in-frame clones and lacks some. This sample yields about 160,000 clones, of which 75% to 90% are seen a single time; around 2.3% belongs to the top ten. Sequencing was carried out using PBMCs. The receptor set was obtained from a woman under 30 in good health and CMV-seronegative.

This chain joins TRBV5-8 and TRBJ2-7, with a weak D call TRBD1 (6 bases). This CDR3 comprises 14 residues. Germline CDR1 SGHTS, CDR2 YDEGEE. Trimming cost V 2 bases and J 0 bases, with 9 bases left between them. The CDR3 reads CASSLQGSSYEQYF. The DNA for the CDR3 is TGTGCCAGCAGCTTACAGGGTAGCTCCTACGAGCAGTACTTC.

The V and J genes are TRBV5-1 and TRBJ1-1; D not resolved. The CDR3 contains 15 residues. Looked up from germline, CDR1 is SGHRS and CDR2 is YFSETQ. Deletions cut 0 bases from V and 0 bases from J, with 9 bases between. CDR3 DNA: TGCGCCAGCAGCTTGGCTCCGGGTGTGAACACTGAAGCTTTCTTT. It specifies CASSLAPGVNTEAFF.

This chain links TRBV5-5 with TRBJ2-5; D perhaps matches TRBD2 (5 bases). Germline CDR1 and CDR2: SGHKS and YYEKEE (reference sequence). This CDR3 is built from 16 residues. V was pared by 1 base and J by 1 base, with 14 bases between. The CDR3 bases are TGTGCCAGCAGCTTGCCCTCGACCCGGGGCCAAGAGACCCAGTACTTC. It is translated as CASSLPSTRGQETQYF.

The V call is TRBV19, the J call TRBJ1-2; TRBD1 matches 8 bases. There are 17 residues in the CDR3. Germline CDR1 reads LNHDA; CDR2 reads SQIVND (reference sequence). V dropped 3 bases and J dropped 4; count of bases not matched to a gene: 13. CDR3 nucleotide sequence: TGTGCCAGTAGTATTGAGAGGGGTGTTACAGGGGGCTATGGCTACACCTTC. Translating it yields CASSIERGVTGGYGYTF.

Only a few counts were recorded for this clone. V gene TRBV6-1 combines with J gene TRBJ1-5; 8 bases are a match to TRBD1. Looked up from germline, CDR1 is MNHNS and CDR2 is SASEGT. Trimming at V came to 6 bases and at J to 9 bases, leaving 13 bases not matched to a gene. This CDR3 is 15 amino acids long. The DNA for the CDR3 is TGTGCCAGCAGGGATATAGACAGGGGAATAAGGCCCCAGCATTTT. Its protein product is CASRDIDRGIRPQHF.

This chain uses TRBV18 with TRBJ1-2; D perhaps matches TRBD1 (5 bases). V dropped 6 bases and J dropped 0 bases, with 14 bases sitting between them. Germline lookup yields CDR1 KGHSH and CDR2 LQKENI. CDR3 size: 15 residues. CDR3 loop: CASSIGALTNYGYTF. The CDR3 DNA is TGTGCCAGCTCCATTGGGGCCCTGACTAACTATGGCTACACCTTC.

The CDR3 DNA follows: TGCGCCAGCAGCGGAGAAGTAACGGCCTACGAGCAGTACTTC. Residues: CASSGEVTAYEQYF. This rearrangement joins TRBV5-1 to TRBJ2-7; unclear D gene. The CDR3 sequence is 14 residues long. Germline CDR1 and CDR2: SGHRS and YFSETQ. V lost 4 bases and J lost 2, with 13 bases in between.

Details on this clone: This may arise from a read error, as a much more abundant clone is one base away. The chain is built from TRBV6-4 and TRBJ1-6; 7 nucleotides agree with TRBD1. Germline CDR1 MRHNA, CDR2 SNTAGT. This CDR3 region has 14 residues. The CDR3 is CASSDSTGNSPPHF. The CDR3 bases are TGTGCCAGCAGTGACTCGACAGGGAATTCACCCCCCCACTTT.

This chain connects TRBV14 to TRBJ2-5; TRBD2 might be the D (6 bases). V shed 3 bases and J shed 5 bases, with 19 bases lying between them. Germline loops: CDR1 SGHDN, CDR2 FVKESK. The CDR3 covers 16 residues. Here the CDR3 reads CASSQTYGGGRETQYF. CDR3 nucleotides: TGTGCCAGCAGCCAGACATACGGGGGAGGCAGGGAGACCCAGTACTTC.

The chain is built from TRBV6-1 and TRBJ1-3; D not resolved. This CDR3 spans 13 amino acids. CDR1 and CDR2 (germline): MNHNS, SASEGT. V gave up 9 bases and J gave up 3 bases, with 12 bases separating them. The chain's CDR3 is CASKGTSGNTIYF. For the CDR3, the DNA is TGTGCCAGTAAGGGAACTAGTGGAAACACCATATATTTT.

The chain combines TRBV9 with TRBJ1-3, with 9 positions matching TRBD1. V shed 2 bases and J 0 bases; nucleotides not matched to a gene: 3. Looked up from germline, CDR1 is SGDLS and CDR2 is YYNGEE. The CDR3 extends over 16 amino acids. The CDR3 sequence is CASSVRGQGSGNTIYF. As DNA, the CDR3 is TGTGCCAGCAGCGTTCGGGGACAGGGCTCTGGAAACACCATATATTTT.

This chain links TRBV5-6 with TRBJ2-3, with 9 bases aligning to TRBD2. The length of the CDR3 is 16 residues. The junction had 6 bases not matched to a gene; V was cut back by 2 bases and J by 2 bases. Germline-derived CDR1 and CDR2 are SGHDT and YYEEEE. In DNA form, the CDR3 reads TGTGCCAGCAGCTTAGGGCTAGCGGGGACCACAGATACGCAGTATTTT. It specifies CASSLGLAGTTDTQYF.

The DNA for the CDR3 is TGTGCCAGCAGCTTATTCCAAGCTCAAGGGGACACTGAAGCTTTCTTT. This codes for CASSLFQAQGDTEAFF. V usage is TRBV7-9 and J usage is TRBJ1-1, with D maybe TRBD1 (5 bases). Looked up from germline, CDR1 is SEHNR and CDR2 is FQNEAQ (reference sequence). The germline V and J ends were trimmed by 2 bases and 3 bases, with 16 bases remaining between them. This CDR3 contains 16 residues.

Remarks on this clone: The sample carries other DNA sequences with the same CDR3. The gene calls are TRBV19 and TRBJ1-1; TRBD1 matches 8 bases. The CDR3 covers 13 residues. V lost 4 bases to trimming and J lost 4 bases; unmatched junction nucleotides: 2. The V gene's germline CDR1 is LNHDA and CDR2 SQIVND (reference sequence). The CDR3 bases are TGTGCCAGTAGTAATACAGGGGGCACTGAAGCTTTCTTT. Encoded protein: CASSNTGGTEAFF. Supplemented by reference TRBV19 and TRBJ1-1, the full variable domain reads DGGITQSPKYLFRKEGQNVTLSCEQNLNHDAMYWYRQDPGQGLRLIYYSQIVNDFQKGDIAEGYSVSREKKESFPLTVTSAQKNPTAFYLCASSNTGGTEAFFGQGTRLTVV.

In this sample, this clone turned up once. The genes are TRBV30 and TRBJ2-1; TRBD1 matches 7 bases. CDR3 size: 13 residues. V lost 4 bases and J lost 14; bases outside the gene matches: 14. Germline CDR1 and CDR2: GTSNPN and SVGIG (reference sequence). CDR3 bases: TGTGCCTGGACCAGAGGGGGCCCGGGGAAGGAGTTCTTC. This encodes CAWTRGGPGKEFF. Full variable domain (missing parts from reference TRBV30 and TRBJ2-1): SQTIHQWPATLVQPVGSPLSLECTVEGTSNPNLYWYRQAAGRGLQLLFYSVGIGQISSEVPQNLSASRPQDRQFILSSKKLLLSDSGFYLCAWTRGGPGKEFFGPGTRLTVL.

This clone was found once. V is TRBV7-2 and J is TRBJ2-6, with D perhaps matching TRBD1 (5 bases). Germline assignment: CDR1 SGHTA and CDR2 FQGNSA. The germline V and J ends were trimmed by 6 bases and 3 bases, with 15 bases remaining between them. This CDR3 contains 16 residues. This CDR3 is CASSPRIGVGANVLTF. The CDR3 nucleotides read TGTGCCAGCAGTCCGAGGATAGGGGTTGGGGCCAACGTCCTGACTTTC.

The J gene is TRBJ2-7, the V gene TRBV10-3; 7 positions match TRBD2. Trimming cost V 4 bases and J 6 bases; bases outside gene matches: 6. The germline V gene has CDR1 ENHRY and CDR2 SYGVKD. The CDR3 loop spans 13 amino acids. The CDR3, as DNA: TGTGCCATCAGTGGATTTCTAGCGGTCGAGCAGTACTTC. Translating it yields CAISGFLAVEQYF.

The chain joins TRBV27 to TRBJ2-2; D gene unclear. The CDR3 covers 13 residues. Germline CDR1 and CDR2: MNHEY and SMNVEV (reference sequence). V was clipped by 4 bases and J by 5 bases, with 8 bases between them. The CDR3 region has the DNA TGTGCCAGCAGTTCTCACGGGACCGGGGAGCTGTTTTTT. Translating it yields CASSSHGTGELFF.

This clone has a single count. The J gene is TRBJ2-1, the V gene TRBV13, with 9 nucleotides matching TRBD1. CDR1 and CDR2 from the germline V gene are PRHDT and FYEKMQ (reference sequence). This CDR3 is built from 15 residues. The V segment lost 8 bases and the J segment 4 bases; nucleotides outside the gene matches: 9. The CDR3 region is CASGAHGQGYNEQFF. CDR3 coding DNA: TGTGCCAGCGGCGCTCATGGACAGGGGTACAATGAGCAGTTCTTC.

The rearrangement joins TRBV5-1 to TRBJ2-5; D might be TRBD1 (6 bases). The V end lost 2 bases, the J end lost 5 bases, and 13 bases lay between the germline ends. The CDR3 runs 14 residues. Germline CDR1 reads SGHRS; CDR2 reads YFSETQ. The CDR3 region is CASSFTGTTETQYF. As DNA, the CDR3 is TGCGCCAGCAGCTTCACCGGGACAACCGAGACCCAGTACTTC.